Listed below are T cell receptor beta chains from one sample, sequenced in a study of identical twins. TCRdb redid the calling of the 5' RACE reads with MiXCR, one entry per CDR3 protein. The profile shows 520,000 or so distinct CDR3 sequences, approximately 22% of them singletons. These data were also filed under a second study, of T cells expressing NK-cell markers.

The source material was CD4+ T cells sorted from blood. These receptors all come from a young woman in good health. Each CDR3 is given without its conserved first and last residue.

TRBV2	14	ASSAVAGRGTDTQY
TRBV27	11	ASRVQGAGGYT
TRBV7-2	11	ASSSTRENEQF
TRBV11-2	16	ASSPLMTGGRFNYGYT
TRBV18	10	ASSRLGTEAF
TRBV12-3/TRBV12-4	11	ASSIGTTNEQF
TRBV5-1	14	ASSLQRAERGNEQF
TRBV30	13	AWNTLASSSYEQY
TRBV27	11	ASSGTSGGEQF
TRBV20-1	13	SAPTTSGGGYTQY
TRBV20-1	11	SARAWDYNEQF
TRBV20-1	12	SAKAGGATDTQY
TRBV5-1	13	ASSPGVTNTGELF
TRBV20-1	10	SASEYNQPQH
TRBV7-7	11	ASSLETRETQY
TRBV13	12	ASKKGSSNTEAF
TRBV7-8	11	ATGTLGTYEQY
TRBV25-1	13	ASSDIPGLPGPQY
TRBV6-1	11	ASSQDGVNEQF
TRBV6-2/TRBV6-3	11	ASRRGAQETQY
TRBV3-1	12	ASSQGLEQETQY
TRBV14	13	ASSQRFSSYNEQF
TRBV20-1	12	SARSTGESQPQH
TRBV5-4	13	ASSLVGQGSGELF
TRBV7-2	16	AFSSDPGGGGKRNEQF
TRBV5-1	13	ASSTTSGSVNEQF
TRBV20-1	14	SARGASGRAYNEQF
TRBV7-9	11	ASSLFASGELF
TRBV15	11	ATSRPTWDTQY
TRBV6-5	14	ASSYSAGGDGDTQY
TRBV20-1	10	SASQVGTEAF
TRBV11-2	13	ASSPGTSGDYEQF
TRBV20-1	11	SARSGGPYEQY
TRBV2	11	ASSRETTGELF
TRBV5-5	11	ASSQDSYSPLH
TRBV5-1	12	ASSPPGNADEQY
TRBV5-1	10	ASSLGHNEQF
TRBV24-1	14	ATSDPSGGLSDTQY
TRBV6-6	8	ASGGGGEY
TRBV6-1	12	ASTRGLRAGTQY
TRBV20-1	12	SARGLRGYNEQF
TRBV20-1	13	SASRGPGGTDTQY
TRBV6-5	9	ASSYREKQF
TRBV7-7	13	ASSPLTVAGDEQY
TRBV9	12	ASSVDRGGDIQY
TRBV9	12	ASTPGTGKDTQY
TRBV7-9	14	ASSLRRGTGANVLT
TRBV12-5	13	ASGKGLAGNYEQY
TRBV6-5	14	ASSYSRGTYNSPLH
TRBV7-2	13	ASSLVYGSGNTIY
TRBV20-1	14	SARGAASGGTDTQY
TRBV7-6	13	ASSFSESSYNEQL
TRBV9	12	ASSVGQVNSPLH
TRBV9	17	ASSVVGIAGGPSYNEQF
TRBV20-1	14	SARDLIQGGNNEQF
TRBV6-1	12	ASSRGTGSYGYT
TRBV12-3/TRBV12-4	12	ASSLFGYHNEQF